These T cell receptor beta chains were read from a single sample in a study of blood T cell repertoires in COVID-19. Sequencing was performed with immunoSEQ multiplex PCR; in TCRdb, only in-frame clones are kept and a portion is missing. The sample lists over 70,000 clones, 90% to 95% seen once, with just over 2.5% in the top ten. Material: peripheral blood. These TCRs come from a man aged 50 to 60 with COVID-19, enrolled during active disease. The CDR3 runs from the conserved cysteine through the conserved F or W. Clone sizes are given selectively: once, few, many, or a class where the clone is expanded.

V	size	length	J	CDR3
TRBV4-1	.	16	TRBJ1-6	CASSQVGRQGNSPLHF
TRBV20-1	.	14	TRBJ2-1	CSASGQSWTNEQFF
TRBV28	.	14	TRBJ2-1	CATQGQGAYNEQFF
TRBV28	.	16	TRBJ1-5	CASSTRDRGWDQPQHF
TRBV6-1	.	15	TRBJ2-3	CASSEFRSSTDTQYF
TRBV7-9	.	15	TRBJ2-5	CASSSTGAPKETQYF
TRBV14	.	13	TRBJ2-7	CASSQGGGYEQYF
TRBV6-5	.	14	TRBJ1-1	CASSYSPGETEAFF
TRBV3-1/TRBV3-2	.	16	TRBJ2-7	CASSQVKTSGPYEQYF
TRBV19	.	14	TRBJ1-4	CASSIGRNDEKLFF
TRBV7-9	.	14	TRBJ2-5	CASSLSGGEETQYF
TRBV6-2/TRBV6-3	.	14	TRBJ1-4	CASSRTGVEEKLFF
TRBV7-3	.	15	TRBJ2-1	CASSLKGPRGNEQFF
TRBV7-9	.	14	TRBJ2-3	CASSPTGSTDTQYF
TRBV4-1	.	15	TRBJ2-1	CASRTMAGAYNEQFF
TRBV6-2/TRBV6-3	once	17	TRBJ2-6	CASSFQGPPSGANVLTF
TRBV29-1	few	13	TRBJ2-7	CSARPLAGGEQYF
TRBV9	few	14	TRBJ1-1	CASSKKGANTEAFF
TRBV3-1/TRBV3-2	.	15	TRBJ1-1	CASSKSGTGDTEAFF
TRBV28	.	13	TRBJ1-2	CASTPTGAYGYTF
TRBV7-9	.	17	TRBJ2-7	CASSSGLSSGRRGEQYF
TRBV19	.	14	TRBJ2-1	CANTGGDAEYEQFF
TRBV4-1	.	18	TRBJ2-1	CASSPRRPGQGFGNEQFF
TRBV28	.	15	TRBJ1-1	CASSSGSPMYAEAFF
TRBV9	.	15	TRBJ1-1	CASSRDRGMNTEAFF
TRBV19	.	15	TRBJ1-2	CASSMAAGQNYGYTF
TRBV18	.	13	TRBJ2-7	CASCITGEHEQYF
TRBV27	.	15	TRBJ2-3	CASSLRGQGTDTQYF